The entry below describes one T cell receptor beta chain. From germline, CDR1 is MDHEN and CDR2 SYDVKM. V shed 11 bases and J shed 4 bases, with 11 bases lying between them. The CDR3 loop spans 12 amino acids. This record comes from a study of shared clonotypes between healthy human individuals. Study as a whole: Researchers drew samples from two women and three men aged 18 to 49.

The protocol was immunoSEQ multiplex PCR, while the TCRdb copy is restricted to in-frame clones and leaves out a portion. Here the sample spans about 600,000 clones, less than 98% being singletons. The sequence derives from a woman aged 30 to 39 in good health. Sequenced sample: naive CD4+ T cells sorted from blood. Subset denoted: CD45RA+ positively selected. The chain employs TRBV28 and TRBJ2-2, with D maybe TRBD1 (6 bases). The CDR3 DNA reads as TGTGCCGCCAGGGGAAGCACCGGGGAGCTGTTTTTT. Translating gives CAARGSTGELFF.